The 24 T cell receptor beta chains in this list originate from one sample, sequenced in a study of cytotoxic CD8 clonotypes in ibrutinib-treated CLL (dated by TCRdb to the early 2020s). The sample's time point label is to be understood as: 12 months on ibrutinib. The library was built by means of the immunoSEQ multiplex PCR assay. Entries here come from immuneACCESS through TCRdb and include only in-frame sequences with V and J called. Some clones fail to appear in such tables; in the studies checked, an unresolved V gene covers under half of the shortfall, and the cause of the remainder is unknown. Present in this sample are some 58,000 clones, about three quarters of which were seen just once. The ten biggest clones cover around 42% of the sample. The specimen was PBMCs, collected after 12 months of ibrutinib treatment. The receptors stem from a human donor with chronic lymphocytic leukemia.

This rearrangement joins TRBV5-1 to TRBJ2-3; D gene unclear. CDR1 is SGHRS and CDR2 is YFSETQ in the germline V gene. V gave up 6 bases and J gave up 6 bases, with 17 bases separating them. The CDR3 has 14 amino acids. CDR3 region: CASNSSPGSDTQYF. CDR3 in DNA: TGCGCCAGCAACTCTTCCCCGGGTTCTGATACGCAGTATTTT.

V and J are TRBV28 and TRBJ1-2, with 7 positions matching TRBD1. The germline CDR1 and CDR2 sequences are MDHEN and SYDVKM. The CDR3 has 13 residues. V lost 6 bases, J lost 5 bases, and 6 bases stayed unmatched. Here the CDR3 DNA reads TGTGCCAGCAGGACGACAGGGTTATATGGCTACACCTTC. Translating it yields CASRTTGLYGYTF.

This clone was detected once. This sequence joins TRBV11-3 and TRBJ2-7; 9 bases match TRBD2. Trimming took 5 bases from V and 4 from J; bases not matched to a gene: 24. Germline V CDR1 and CDR2: SGHNT, YENEEA. The CDR3 has 20 amino acids. The CDR3 nucleotides are TGTGCCAGCAGCCCACCTACCGGATGGCGGGAGGGTCGGTCTGCATACGAGCAGTACTTC. Residues: CASSPPTGWREGRSAYEQYF.

This clone turned up a few times. V usage is TRBV7-2 and J usage is TRBJ2-3; TRBD1 is a possible D gene (5 bases). The germline CDR1 and CDR2 sequences are SGHTA and FQGNSA. The CDR3 has 16 amino acids. V lost 2 bases and J 1 base, leaving 13 bases between the germline ends. CDR3 DNA sequence: TGTGCCAGCAGCTTATGGGGCACGCGATGCACAGATACGCAGTATTTT. Residues: CASSLWGTRCTDTQYF.

This chain links TRBV25-1 with TRBJ2-7; TRBD1 matches 7 bases. Germline V gene data show CDR1 as MGHDK and CDR2 as SYGVNS. V lost 0 bases to trimming and J lost 5 bases; unmatched junction nucleotides: 7. The CDR3 runs 15 residues. The CDR3 nucleotides read TGTGCCAGCAGTGAATATCAGGGGGTGTACCACGAGCAGTACTTC. Translating it yields CASSEYQGVYHEQYF.

This clone appeared a single time. CDR3 region: CAWSKGVENTEAFF. The CDR3 region has the DNA TGTGCCTGGAGCAAAGGGGTTGAGAACACTGAAGCTTTCTTT. The chain has TRBV30 and TRBJ1-1; possibly TRBD1 for D (5 bases). The CDR3 is made up of 14 amino acids. With 3 bases removed from V and 1 base from J, the gap between germline ends came to 12 bases. Looked up from germline, CDR1 is GTSNPN and CDR2 is SVGIG (reference sequence).

J is TRBJ2-1 and V is TRBV13; 8 positions agree with TRBD2. Germline CDR1 reads PRHDT; CDR2 reads FYEKMQ (reference sequence). Trimming removed 5 bases from V and 0 bases from J; junction bases left unmatched: 12. The CDR3 is made up of 18 amino acids. The CDR3 nucleotides read TGTGCCAGCAGCCTAAGGGCCGGTCTAGCGGGCTCCTACAATGAGCAGTTCTTC. Amino acids: CASSLRAGLAGSYNEQFF.

The chain carries TRBV5-6 and TRBJ2-7; perhaps TRBD2 as D (6 bases). This CDR3 has 14 amino acids. Looked up from germline, CDR1 is SGHDT and CDR2 is YYEEEE. V was shortened by 3 bases and J by 3 bases, with 13 bases between the two germline ends. The CDR3 loop reads CASSYTPGDYEQYF. The CDR3 nucleotides read TGTGCCAGCAGCTACACACCGGGGGACTACGAGCAGTACTTC.

The rearrangement joins TRBV29-1 to TRBJ2-3, with D possibly matching TRBD1 (5 bases). The CDR3 has 14 residues. Germline-derived CDR1 and CDR2 are SQVTM and ANQGSEA. V gave up 3 bases and J gave up 3 bases, with 13 bases separating them. CDR3 sequence (DNA): TGCAGCGTTGACCAGGGTGGGAAAACAGATACGCAGTATTTT. It is translated as CSVDQGGKTDTQYF.

The V call is TRBV7-8, the J call TRBJ2-3; 8 bases are shared with TRBD2. Germline trimming cut 3 bases from V and 2 bases from J; bases unmatched to any gene: 1. CDR3 length: 14 amino acids. CDR1 is SGHVS, CDR2 FQNEAQ, per germline. The CDR3 DNA reads as TGTGCCAGCAGCTTTAGCGGGGTCACAGATACGCAGTATTTT. It codes for CASSFSGVTDTQYF.

The V gene is TRBV11-2, the J gene TRBJ2-1, with D unclear. Trimming cost V 0 bases and J 15 bases, with 9 bases left between them. Per germline, CDR1 SGHAT and CDR2 FQNNGV. This CDR3 spans 11 amino acids. The CDR3 sequence is CASSLDSNLFF. The CDR3, as DNA: TGTGCCAGCAGCTTAGATTCCAACCTGTTCTTC. Based on the CDR3 plus reference TRBV11-2 and TRBJ2-1, the full variable domain is EAGVAQSPRYKIIEKRQSVAFWCNPISGHATLYWYQQILGQGPKLLIQFQNNGVVDDSQLPKDRFSAERLKGVDSTLKIQPAKLEDSAVYLCASSLDSNLFFGPGTRLTVL.

The chain recombines TRBV19 with TRBJ2-7; perhaps TRBD1 as D (5 bases). From germline, CDR1 is LNHDA and CDR2 SQIVND (reference sequence). The CDR3 is 13 residues long. With 1 base removed from V and 2 bases from J, the gap between germline ends came to 6 bases. CDR3 loop: CASSIGTTYEQYF. DNA for the CDR3: TGTGCCAGTAGTATAGGGACAACCTACGAGCAGTACTTC.

Remarks on this clone: Mismatch with germline at one junction end may stem from a read error. The V call is TRBV2, the J call TRBJ1-2; 8 nucleotides align to TRBD1. This CDR3 region has 12 residues. Looked up from germline, CDR1 is SNHLY and CDR2 is FYNNEI. The CDR3 is CARPQGAGGYAF. The CDR3 DNA is TGTGCCAGACCCCAGGGGGCCGGAGGCTACGCCTTC. The full variable domain, in which reference TRBV2 and TRBJ1-2 provide the parts outside the CDR3, is EPEVTQTPSHQVTQMGQEVILRCVPISNHLYFYWYRQILGQKVEFLVSFYNNEISEKSEIFDDQFSVERPDGSNFTLKIRSTKLEDSAMYFCARPQGAGGYAFGSGTRLTVV.

The chain carries TRBV11-2 and TRBJ2-7; D unresolved. Trimming shortened V by 0 bases and J by 10 bases, and 13 bases separated the two germline ends. CDR3 length: 13 amino acids. CDR1 is SGHAT, CDR2 FQNNGV, per germline. The CDR3 loop is CASSLEGIGNQYF. CDR3 nucleotide sequence: TGTGCCAGCAGCTTAGAGGGTATCGGAAACCAGTACTTC.

This rearrangement joins TRBV6-5 to TRBJ2-1; 7 bases map to TRBD2. The V gene's germline CDR1 is MNHEY and CDR2 SVGAGI. The CDR3 loop spans 14 amino acids. V was pared by 9 bases and J by 7 bases, with 12 bases of the junction left unmatched. The chain's CDR3 is CASGTGTITNEQFF. The CDR3 bases are TGTGCCAGTGGGACCGGGACTATTACTAATGAGCAGTTCTTC.

The table lists this clone with a count of one. This rearrangement joins TRBV6-6 to TRBJ2-7, with D perhaps TRBD2 (5 bases). The CDR3 extends over 12 amino acids. Germline CDR1 is MNHNY and CDR2 is SVGAGI (reference sequence). V was clipped by 5 bases and J by 2 bases, with 7 bases between them. CDR3 sequence: CASSEGAYEQYF. CDR3 in DNA: TGTGCCAGCAGTGAGGGAGCCTACGAGCAGTACTTC.

The chain combines TRBV6-5 with TRBJ2-2; D is unresolved. The germline V gene encodes CDR1 MNHEY and CDR2 SVGAGI. V was trimmed by 5 bases and J by 7 bases, leaving 14 bases between them. The CDR3 is made up of 14 amino acids. In DNA, the CDR3 is TGTGCCAGCAGTCCCCCAATCGGTGGCGGGGAGCTGTTTTTT. Translated, it gives CASSPPIGGGELFF.

The rearrangement joins TRBV15 to TRBJ2-6, with D maybe TRBD1 (6 bases). Germline-derived CDR1 and CDR2 are LNHNV and YYDKDF (reference sequence). The CDR3 runs to 19 residues. V was cut by 3 bases and J by 0 bases, with 18 bases left in between. In DNA, the CDR3 is TGTGCCACCAGCAGTGGAAAGGTAGGACAGAGCTCTGGGGCCAACGTCCTGACTTTC. Its translation: CATSSGKVGQSSGANVLTF. Using reference TRBV15 and TRBJ2-6 for the parts outside the CDR3, the full variable domain is DAMVIQNPRYQVTQFGKPVTLSCSQTLNHNVMYWYQQKSSQAPKLLFHYYDKDFNNEADTPDNFQSRRPNTSFCFLDIRSPGLGDTAMYLCATSSGKVGQSSGANVLTFGAGSRLTVL.

The V and J genes are TRBV9 and TRBJ2-7; possibly TRBD1 for D (6 bases). Germline CDR1 SGDLS, CDR2 YYNGEE. Trimming removed 9 bases at V and 5 bases at J, with 12 bases between. The CDR3 totals 11 residues. The CDR3 nucleotides read TGTGCCACCCACAGGGATAACGAGCAGTACTTC. Residues: CATHRDNEQYF.

The chain carries TRBV29-1 and TRBJ2-5; D ambiguous. The V gene's germline CDR1 is SQVTM and CDR2 ANQGSEA. This CDR3 has 9 residues. The V and J ends lost 4 bases and 5 bases respectively, with 2 bases between them. CDR3: CSVGETQYF. The CDR3 nucleotides are TGCAGCGTTGGGGAGACCCAGTACTTC.

The chain has TRBV28 and TRBJ2-7; 7 bases line up with TRBD1. The CDR3 contains 14 residues. Looked up from germline, CDR1 is MDHEN and CDR2 is SYDVKM. V shed 4 bases and J 12 bases; nucleotides not matched to a gene: 15. CDR3 DNA sequence: TGTGCCAGCAGTTCCTTCCGACAGGGACCGAAGCCGTACTTC. This translates into CASSSFRQGPKPYF.

The chain employs TRBV7-2 and TRBJ1-2; 7 bases line up with TRBD1. J gave up 3 bases and V 1 base, and 5 bases lay outside the gene matches. Germline V gives CDR1 SGHTA, CDR2 FQGNSA. This CDR3 is built from 15 residues. This chain's CDR3 is CASSLEYRGHYGYTF. In DNA form, the CDR3 reads TGTGCCAGCAGCTTAGAATACAGGGGCCACTATGGCTACACCTTC. The full variable domain, rest sourced from reference TRBV7-2 and TRBJ1-2, is GAGVSQSPSNKVTEKGKDVELRCDPISGHTALYWYRQSLGQGLEFLIYFQGNSAPDKSGLPSDRFSAERTGGSVSTLTIQRTQQEDSAVYLCASSLEYRGHYGYTFGSGTRLTVV.

This chain joins TRBV19 and TRBJ2-7, with 10 positions matching TRBD1. The germline V gene encodes CDR1 LNHDA and CDR2 SQIVND (reference sequence). After removal of 10 bases from V and 4 bases from J, the junction contained 13 bases not matched to a gene. The CDR3 loop spans 15 amino acids. The CDR3 here is CANQTPTGGLYEQYF. CDR3 coding DNA: TGTGCCAACCAAACTCCGACAGGGGGCTTATACGAGCAGTACTTC.

This rearrangement joins TRBV30 to TRBJ2-3, with 12 positions matching TRBD2. Unmatched junction bases numbered 8, after V lost 1 base and J lost 3 bases. This CDR3 has 17 amino acids. CDR1 is GTSNPN, CDR2 SVGIG, per germline (reference sequence). CDR3 DNA sequence: TGTGCCTGGAGTGAATTAAGACTAGCGGGAGATACAGATACGCAGTATTTT. Encoded protein: CAWSELRLAGDTDTQYF.